These 6 T cell receptor beta chains were all obtained from the same sample, sequenced in a study of T cells in Graves' hyperthyroidism and ophthalmopathy. The TCR beta CDR3 regions underwent amplification using RNA transcripts as the source. The HTBI primer set drove a first-round RT-PCR of the TCR CDR3. One entry per CDR3 protein, called by TCRdb with MiXCR from the multiplex PCR reads. The table has roughly 98,000 distinct CDR3 sequences, about 40% seen once. The source material was peripheral blood or thyroid tissue (not recorded which). These receptors came from a woman in her 30s with Graves' hyperthyroidism.

The CDR3 bases are TGTGCCAGCAGGGGGGCGGGGCGGGAGACCCAGTACTTC. Protein product: CASRGAGRETQYF. This chain connects TRBV7-2 to TRBJ2-5; D tentatively reads TRBD1 or TRBD2 (6 bases each). V was trimmed by 6 bases and J by 5 bases, leaving 13 bases between them. The CDR3 sequence is 13 residues long. From germline, CDR1 is SGHTA and CDR2 FQGNSA. Complete variable domain (other parts from reference TRBV7-2 and TRBJ2-5): GAGVSQSPSNKVTEKGKDVELRCDPISGHTALYWYRQSLGQGLEFLIYFQGNSAPDKSGLPSDRFSAERTGGSVSTLTIQRTQQEDSAVYLCASRGAGRETQYFGPGTRLLVL.

Notes on this clonotype: Sequence at one end of the junction differs from germline and may be a read error. The V call is TRBV7-8, the J call TRBJ1-1, with 8 bases fitting TRBD1. Germline values: CDR1 SGHVS, CDR2 FQNEAQ. The CDR3 is made up of 13 amino acids. CDR3 coding DNA: TGCGCCAGCAGCCACGCAGGGGGCACTGAAGCTTCCTTT. Translation: CASSHAGGTEASF.

Many counts were recorded for this clonotype. The chain joins TRBV4-1 to TRBJ2-7; D is perhaps TRBD2 (6 bases). Germline V gives CDR1 MGHRA, CDR2 YSYEKL. The CDR3 is made up of 15 amino acids. The V gene lost 1 base and the J gene lost 4 bases, with 14 bases spanning the gap. CDR3 sequence: CASSQGEAGTYEQYF. The CDR3 region has the DNA TGCGCCAGCAGCCAAGGGGAGGCAGGGACTTACGAGCAGTACTTC.

The table lists this clonotype with many counts. A much larger clonotype is one base distant, so this may be a read error. The chain has TRBV24-1 and TRBJ2-6; 7 nucleotides match TRBD1. Germline values: CDR1 KGHDR, CDR2 SFDVKD. The CDR3 length is 17 residues. CDR3 nucleotides: TGTGCCACCGGTGATTCGCAGACAGGGTACGGGGCCAACGTCCTGACTTTC. It encodes CATGDSQTGYGANVLTF.

Comment on this clonotype: The junction departs from the called germline gene at one end, perhaps through a read error. The chain combines TRBV14 with TRBJ2-6, with D unresolved. Germline CDR1 reads SGHDN; CDR2 reads FVKESK. This CDR3 spans 8 amino acids. CDR3 residues: CASSQENF. The CDR3 DNA sequence: TGTGCCAGCAGCCAAGAGAATTTT.

The J gene is TRBJ1-5, the V gene TRBV25-1; 7 bases fit TRBD1. The J segment lost 2 bases and the V segment lost 9 bases, leaving 19 bases of the junction unmatched. The germline gives CDR1 MGHDK, CDR2 SYGVNS. The CDR3 runs to 18 residues. The CDR3 bases are TGTGCCAGTACTAAAGCAGACAGGGCTTCAGGAGGCAATCAGCCCCAGCATTTT. This gives the protein CASTKADRASGGNQPQHF.